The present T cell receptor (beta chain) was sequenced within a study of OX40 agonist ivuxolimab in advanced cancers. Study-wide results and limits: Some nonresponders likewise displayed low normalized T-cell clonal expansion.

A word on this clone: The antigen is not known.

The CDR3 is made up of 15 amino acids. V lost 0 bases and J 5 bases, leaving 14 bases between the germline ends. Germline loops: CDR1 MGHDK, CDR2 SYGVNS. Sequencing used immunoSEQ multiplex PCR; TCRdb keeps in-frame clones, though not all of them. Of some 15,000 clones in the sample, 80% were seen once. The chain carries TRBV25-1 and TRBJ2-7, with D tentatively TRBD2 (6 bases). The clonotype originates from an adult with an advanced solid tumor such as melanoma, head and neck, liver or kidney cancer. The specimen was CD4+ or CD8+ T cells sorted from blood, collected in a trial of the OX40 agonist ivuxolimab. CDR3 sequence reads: CASSEYAGRFHEQYF. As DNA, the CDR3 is TGTGCCAGCAGTGAATATGCGGGACGCTTTCACGAGCAGTACTTC.